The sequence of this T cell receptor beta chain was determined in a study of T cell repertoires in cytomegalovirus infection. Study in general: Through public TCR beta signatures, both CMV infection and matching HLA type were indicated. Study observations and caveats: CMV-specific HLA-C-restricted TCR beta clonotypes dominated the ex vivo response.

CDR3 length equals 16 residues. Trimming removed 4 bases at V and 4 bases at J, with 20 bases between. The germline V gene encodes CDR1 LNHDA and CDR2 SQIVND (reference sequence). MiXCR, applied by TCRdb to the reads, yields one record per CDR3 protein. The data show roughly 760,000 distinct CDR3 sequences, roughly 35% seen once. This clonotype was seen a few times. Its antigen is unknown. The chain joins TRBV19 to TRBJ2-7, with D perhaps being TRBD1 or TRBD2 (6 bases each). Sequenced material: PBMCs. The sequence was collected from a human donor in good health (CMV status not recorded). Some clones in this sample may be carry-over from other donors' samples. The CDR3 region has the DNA TGTGCCAGTAGTACGAAGACAGGCCGCGGGGTGTACGAGCAGTACTTC. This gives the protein CASSTKTGRGVYEQYF.